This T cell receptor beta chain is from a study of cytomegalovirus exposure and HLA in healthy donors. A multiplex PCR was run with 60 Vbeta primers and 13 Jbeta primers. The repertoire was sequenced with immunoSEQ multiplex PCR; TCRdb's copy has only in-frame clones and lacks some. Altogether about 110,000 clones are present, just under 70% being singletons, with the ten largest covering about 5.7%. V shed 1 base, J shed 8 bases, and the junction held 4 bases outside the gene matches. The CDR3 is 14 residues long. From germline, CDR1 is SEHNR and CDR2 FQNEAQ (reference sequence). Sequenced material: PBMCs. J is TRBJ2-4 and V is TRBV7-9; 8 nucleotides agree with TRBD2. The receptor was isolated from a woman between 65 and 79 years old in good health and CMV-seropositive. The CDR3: CASSLVGLEDIQYF. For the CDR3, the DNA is TGTGCCAGCAGCTTAGTGGGACTAGAGGACATTCAGTACTTC.